The next 10 T cell receptor beta chains were all read from a single sample in a study of T cells in Graves' hyperthyroidism and ophthalmopathy. Researchers amplified the TCR beta CDR3 regions from RNA transcripts. Using the HTBI primer set, a first-round RT-PCR was run on the TCR CDR3. TCRdb reanalysed the multiplex PCR reads using MiXCR and keeps one entry per CDR3 protein. The table shows some 720,000 distinct CDR3 sequences, with over 15% occurring only once. The sequencing sample was made of blood. The receptor source for this set is a man aged 18-30 years with Graves' hyperthyroidism.

Worth noting for this clonotype: The junction shows a germline mismatch at one end, possibly a read error. This chain uses TRBV4-3 with TRBJ2-1; no reliable D call. This CDR3 is built from 16 residues. The V gene's germline CDR1 is LGHNA and CDR2 YSLEER. This chain's CDR3 is CASSQDSDASYSEQFF. CDR3 nucleotide sequence: TGCGCCAGCAGCCAAGATTCGGACGCCTCCTACAGTGAGCAGTTCTTC.

This clonotype was found many times. This chain connects TRBV28 to TRBJ2-1, with 9 bases matching TRBD2. There are 15 residues in the CDR3. J gave up 7 bases and V 5 bases, and 9 bases lay outside the gene matches. The germline gives CDR1 MDHEN, CDR2 SYDVKM. DNA for the CDR3: TGTGCCAGCAGTACGCCCGGACTAGCGATGAATGAGCAGTTCTTC. It specifies CASSTPGLAMNEQFF.

This clonotype appeared a few times. This chain uses TRBV7-3 with TRBJ2-2; D may be TRBD1 (7 bases). Germline CDR1 reads SGHTA; CDR2 reads FQGTGA. This CDR3 has 17 residues. V was clipped by 2 bases and J by 4 bases, with 17 bases between them. This CDR3 is CASSLGGGGSGTGELFF. Written as DNA, the CDR3 is TGTGCCAGCAGCTTAGGAGGAGGGGGCTCGGGCACCGGGGAGCTGTTTTTT.

On this clonotype itself: At one end, the junction sequence differs from germline, possibly due to a read error. The rearrangement uses TRBV10-3 and TRBJ2-3; D is tentatively TRBD1 or TRBD2 (5 bases each). Germline lookup yields CDR1 ENHRY and CDR2 SYGVKD. The CDR3 spans 14 residues. CDR3 loop: CAIGERDPRDTQYF. The CDR3 DNA follows: TGTGCCATCGGTGAAAGGGACCCTAGGGATACGCAGTATTTT.

Many counts were recorded for this clonotype. This chain links TRBV28 with TRBJ1-1, with 11 positions matching TRBD1. This CDR3 contains 16 residues. The V and J ends lost 4 bases and 6 bases, in that order; junction bases with no gene match: 10. Germline V gene data show CDR1 as MDHEN and CDR2 as SYDVKM. The DNA for the CDR3 is TGTGCCAGCAGTTCGGGGCCGGGACAGGGGGACTCTGAAGCTTTCTTT. Translated, it gives CASSSGPGQGDSEAFF.

About this clonotype itself: At one end the junction does not follow the germline gene, possibly because of a read error. The DNA for the CDR3 is TGTGCCAGCAGGCGTAAAGGGACAGGGACTTCAACTGATGAAAAACTGTTTTTT. Encoded protein: CASRRKGTGTSTDEKLFF. The chain recombines TRBV27 with TRBJ1-4, with 9 bases matching TRBD1. The CDR3 is 18 amino acids. Germline CDR1 is MNHEY and CDR2 is SMNVEV (reference sequence).

The chain is built from TRBV5-6 and TRBJ1-5; 7 bases line up with TRBD1. CDR1 and CDR2 from the germline V gene are SGHDT and YYEEEE. This CDR3 has 14 amino acids. V lost 5 bases to trimming and J lost 3 bases; unmatched junction nucleotides: 5. The CDR3 coding sequence is TGTGCCAGCAGTCGAGGGGGCCTCAATCAGCCCCAGCATTTT. It codes for CASSRGGLNQPQHF.

The V gene is TRBV28, the J gene TRBJ2-7; 8 bases match TRBD2. This CDR3 spans 14 amino acids. Germline lookup yields CDR1 MDHEN and CDR2 SYDVKM. J lost 2 bases, V lost 6 bases, and 6 bases had no gene match. The CDR3 loop reads CASSHERGPYEQYF. CDR3 in DNA: TGTGCCAGCAGCCACGAGCGGGGGCCCTACGAGCAGTACTTC.

This clonotype was seen ten or more times. V is TRBV3-1 and J is TRBJ2-7; D possibly corresponds to TRBD2 (6 bases). The germline V gene has CDR1 LGHDT and CDR2 YNNKEL (reference sequence). This CDR3 comprises 13 residues. V gave up 6 bases and J gave up 6 bases, with 15 bases separating them. The CDR3 sequence is CASSSTRTTEQYF. The CDR3 DNA reads as TGTGCCAGCAGTTCGACTAGAACTACCGAGCAGTACTTC.

This clonotype was found a few times. The chain links TRBV20-1 to TRBJ2-3; D might be TRBD2 (5 bases). From germline, CDR1 is DFQATT and CDR2 SNEGSKA (reference sequence). This CDR3 contains 13 residues. Trimming removed 4 bases from V and 5 bases from J, with 13 bases in between. CDR3 in DNA: TGCAGTGCTACCCCGGACTTGGAAGATACGCAGTATTTT. Translating gives CSATPDLEDTQYF.